The present entry profiles one T cell receptor beta chain with its context. As yet, its antigen is unknown. These data originate in a study of T-cell memory formation after mild COVID-19. 5'RACE, which relied on constant-segment primers, yielded TCR alpha and TCR beta cDNA libraries carrying sample barcodes and UMIs. From the 5' RACE reads, TCRdb called clonotypes with MiXCR, one entry per CDR3 protein. The table records a few hundred thousand distinct CDR3 sequences, roughly 19% of them present only once. The CDR3 is made up of 17 amino acids. The V and J ends lost 7 bases and 4 bases respectively, with 20 bases between them. Germline V gene sequence: CDR1 WNHNN, CDR2 SYGVQD (reference sequence). Overall study findings and caveats: Detection of some responders pre-infection suggested pre-existing cross-reactive memory T cells participated.

This receptor was taken from a man aged 18 to 30 who had mild COVID-19 (a few samples of this study predate the infection). Cell type and time point are not known. This rearrangement joins TRBV10-1 to TRBJ1-6, with unresolved D. The sample consisted of PBMCs or a T cell subset sorted from them (not recorded which). CDR3 loop: CASTLAGGNWYNSPLHF. CDR3 nucleotide sequence: TGCGCCAGCACTCTCGCCGGAGGGAACTGGTATAATTCACCCCTCCACTTT.